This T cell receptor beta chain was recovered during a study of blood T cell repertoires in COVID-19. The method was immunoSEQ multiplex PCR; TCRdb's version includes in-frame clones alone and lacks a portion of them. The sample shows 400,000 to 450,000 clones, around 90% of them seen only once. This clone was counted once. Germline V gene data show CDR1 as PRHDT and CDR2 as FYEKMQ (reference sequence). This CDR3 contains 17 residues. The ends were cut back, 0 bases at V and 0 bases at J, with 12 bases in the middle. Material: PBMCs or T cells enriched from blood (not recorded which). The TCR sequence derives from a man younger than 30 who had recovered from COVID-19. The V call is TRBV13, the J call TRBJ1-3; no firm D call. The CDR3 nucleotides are TGTGCCAGCAGCTTAGGCCTCAACAGTCGCTCTGGAAACACCATATATTTT. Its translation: CASSLGLNSRSGNTIYF.